A selection of T cell receptor beta chains follows, all from one sample in a study of identical twins. TCRdb re-called the 5' RACE reads with MiXCR, one entry per CDR3 protein. The data contain a few hundred thousand distinct CDR3 sequences, approximately 8.3% of them seen just once; the ten biggest clones take up over 2.5%. This same sample was also taken into another study, of yellow fever vaccine responses in identical twins.

Input material: CD8+ T cells sorted from blood. All receptors come from a woman between 18 and 29 years old in good health. The CDR3 runs from the conserved cysteine through the conserved F or W. The order of the fields is V gene, clone size, D gene, J gene, CDR3 DNA, CDR3 protein. The D gene is left open where the match is weak. Clone size is shown for a subset of rows, as once, few, many or a class of expanded clone.

V gene: TRBV7-9; clone size: .; D gene: TRBD1; J gene: TRBJ2-7; CDR3 DNA: TGTGCCAGCAGCTTAGCGGCTGGACAGGTCTACGAGCAGTACTTC; CDR3 protein: CASSLAAGQVYEQYF
V gene: TRBV4-3; clone size: few; D gene: TRBD1; J gene: TRBJ2-7; CDR3 DNA: TGCGCCAGCAGCCAATGGACAGGGGCCGAGCAGTACTTC; CDR3 protein: CASSQWTGAEQYF
V gene: TRBV18; clone size: .; D gene: .; J gene: TRBJ2-7; CDR3 DNA: TGTGCCAGCTCACCCCCCGGGACCCCCTACGAGCAGTACTTC; CDR3 protein: CASSPPGTPYEQYF
V gene: TRBV19; clone size: .; D gene: .; J gene: TRBJ2-7; CDR3 DNA: TGTGCCAGTAGTATTATCGGGACCGGGCGCGAGCAGTACTTC; CDR3 protein: CASSIIGTGREQYF
V gene: TRBV29-1; clone size: many; D gene: .; J gene: TRBJ2-1; CDR3 DNA: TGCAGCGTTGAGGTTAGGGACCCAAACAATGAGCAGTTCTTC; CDR3 protein: CSVEVRDPNNEQFF
V gene: TRBV4-3; clone size: many; D gene: TRBD1; J gene: TRBJ2-3; CDR3 DNA: TGCGCCAGCAGCCAGGGGGCAGGGGGAGCAGATACGCAGTATTTT; CDR3 protein: CASSQGAGGADTQYF
V gene: TRBV4-2; clone size: few; D gene: .; J gene: TRBJ2-1; CDR3 DNA: TGTGCCAGCAGCCAAGATCCCGGGGGCGTCAATGAGCAGTTCTTC; CDR3 protein: CASSQDPGGVNEQFF
V gene: TRBV4-2; clone size: few; D gene: TRBD1; J gene: TRBJ1-2; CDR3 DNA: TGTGCCAGCAGCCCCGGGACAGGGATTTACTATGGCTACACCTTC; CDR3 protein: CASSPGTGIYYGYTF
V gene: TRBV5-1; clone size: few; D gene: TRBD1; J gene: TRBJ2-7; CDR3 DNA: TGCGCCAGCAGCTTGGCAGGGGGAGCTCTATCCTACGAGCAGTACTTC; CDR3 protein: CASSLAGGALSYEQYF
V gene: TRBV27; clone size: .; D gene: .; J gene: TRBJ1-1; CDR3 DNA: TGTGCCAGCAGTTTAGCGGCAGGGGCTCTGAACACTGAAGCTTTCTTT; CDR3 protein: CASSLAAGALNTEAFF
V gene: TRBV7-9; clone size: few; D gene: .; J gene: TRBJ2-1; CDR3 DNA: TGTGCCAGCAACCCCTCCCGGGTCATTTCCTACAATGAGCAGTTCTTC; CDR3 protein: CASNPSRVISYNEQFF
V gene: TRBV11-1; clone size: few; D gene: .; J gene: TRBJ2-3; CDR3 DNA: TGTGCCAGCAGCTTAGGGCCAGGTGGCGGAGCCACCACAGATACGCAGTATTTT; CDR3 protein: CASSLGPGGGATTDTQYF
V gene: TRBV7-6; clone size: few; D gene: .; J gene: TRBJ2-3; CDR3 DNA: TGTGCCAGCAGCTTAGCCCGGGACCCAGGCACAGATACGCAGTATTTT; CDR3 protein: CASSLARDPGTDTQYF
V gene: TRBV6-1; clone size: .; D gene: TRBD2; J gene: TRBJ2-1; CDR3 DNA: TGTGCCAGCAGACTAGCGTCCCACAATGAGCAGTTCTTC; CDR3 protein: CASRLASHNEQFF
V gene: TRBV7-9; clone size: many; D gene: TRBD1; J gene: TRBJ2-7; CDR3 DNA: TGTGCCAGCGGACAGGGCTACGAGCAGTACTTC; CDR3 protein: CASGQGYEQYF
V gene: TRBV7-9; clone size: few; D gene: TRBD1; J gene: TRBJ2-6; CDR3 DNA: TGTGCCAGCAGCCACCACCGGGACAGGGCCTCTGGGGCCAACGTCCTGACTTTC; CDR3 protein: CASSHHRDRASGANVLTF
V gene: TRBV4-3; clone size: many; D gene: .; J gene: TRBJ2-1; CDR3 DNA: TGCGCCAGCAGCCAAGCGCAAGGACCTGAGGGCTACAATGAGCAGTTCTTC; CDR3 protein: CASSQAQGPEGYNEQFF
V gene: TRBV7-6; clone size: .; D gene: TRBD1; J gene: TRBJ2-3; CDR3 DNA: TGTGCCAGCAGCGGTCCGCTTGAAACAGGGGGCGCGACAGATACGCAGTATTTT; CDR3 protein: CASSGPLETGGATDTQYF
V gene: TRBV18; clone size: few; D gene: .; J gene: TRBJ2-3; CDR3 DNA: TGTGCCAGCTCACCACCGCGGACAGATACGCAGTATTTT; CDR3 protein: CASSPPRTDTQYF
V gene: TRBV7-8; clone size: many; D gene: .; J gene: TRBJ2-1; CDR3 DNA: TGTGCCAGCAGCTCAGGGGTCAATGAGCAGTTCTTC; CDR3 protein: CASSSGVNEQFF
V gene: TRBV6-2/TRBV6-3; clone size: many; D gene: .; J gene: TRBJ2-7; CDR3 DNA: TGTGCCAGCACTCCGGGACTGAACCTCGACGAGCAGTACTTC; CDR3 protein: CASTPGLNLDEQYF
V gene: TRBV7-9; clone size: .; D gene: TRBD1; J gene: TRBJ2-7; CDR3 DNA: TGTGCCAGCAGCTACCCGGGACAGGGGAGATACGAGCAGTACTTC; CDR3 protein: CASSYPGQGRYEQYF
V gene: TRBV20-1; clone size: many; D gene: TRBD1; J gene: TRBJ2-7; CDR3 DNA: TGCAGTGCAAGGACAGGGGGGTACGAGCAGTACTTC; CDR3 protein: CSARTGGYEQYF
V gene: TRBV12-3/TRBV12-4; clone size: many; D gene: .; J gene: TRBJ2-7; CDR3 DNA: TGTGCCAGCAGTCAGGACGCCTCCTACGAGCAGTACTTC; CDR3 protein: CASSQDASYEQYF
V gene: TRBV20-1; clone size: few; D gene: .; J gene: TRBJ2-7; CDR3 DNA: TGCAGTGCTAGAGGGGGCCTCGGCGGGTACGAGCAGTACTTC; CDR3 protein: CSARGGLGGYEQYF
V gene: TRBV7-2; clone size: .; D gene: .; J gene: TRBJ2-2; CDR3 DNA: TGTGCCAGCAGCTTATACTCCGTAGGCCTGAACACCGGGGAGCTGTTTTTT; CDR3 protein: CASSLYSVGLNTGELFF
V gene: TRBV6-1; clone size: few; D gene: .; J gene: TRBJ2-1; CDR3 DNA: TGTGCCAGCAGTGAATACCATCTTAATGAGCAGTTCTTC; CDR3 protein: CASSEYHLNEQFF
V gene: TRBV28; clone size: many; D gene: .; J gene: TRBJ2-3; CDR3 DNA: TGTGCCAGCAGTTTAAGGTCCCAGGGATGGGGAACAGATACGCAGTATTTT; CDR3 protein: CASSLRSQGWGTDTQYF
V gene: TRBV20-1; clone size: .; D gene: .; J gene: TRBJ1-6; CDR3 DNA: TGCAGTGCTAGAGAGGCAGACCGGGGCGGTTCACCCCTCCACTTT; CDR3 protein: CSAREADRGGSPLHF
V gene: TRBV4-3; clone size: few; D gene: TRBD1; J gene: TRBJ2-5; CDR3 DNA: TGCGCCAGCAGCCAGGATCACAGGGGGCGGGAGGAGACCCAGTACTTC; CDR3 protein: CASSQDHRGREETQYF
V gene: TRBV12-3/TRBV12-4; clone size: many; D gene: TRBD2; J gene: TRBJ2-1; CDR3 DNA: TGTGCCAGCAGTCCTCCGGGACTAGCGTTCAATGAGCAGTTCTTC; CDR3 protein: CASSPPGLAFNEQFF
V gene: TRBV6-5; clone size: .; D gene: .; J gene: TRBJ1-1; CDR3 DNA: TGTGCCAGCAGTCCGGGGAGCACTGAAGCTTTCTTT; CDR3 protein: CASSPGSTEAFF
V gene: TRBV7-2; clone size: many; D gene: .; J gene: TRBJ2-7; CDR3 DNA: TGTGCCAGCAGCTATACAGGACTCGAGCAGTACTTC; CDR3 protein: CASSYTGLEQYF
V gene: TRBV12-3/TRBV12-4; clone size: .; D gene: .; J gene: TRBJ2-7; CDR3 DNA: TGTGCCAGCAGTTTACTAGGCCTTCACATGGGGCAGTACTTC; CDR3 protein: CASSLLGLHMGQYF
V gene: TRBV6-5; clone size: .; D gene: .; J gene: TRBJ2-1; CDR3 DNA: TGTGCCAGCAGTTATCTCAGCGACCATGAGCAGTTCTTC; CDR3 protein: CASSYLSDHEQFF
V gene: TRBV12-3/TRBV12-4; clone size: .; D gene: .; J gene: TRBJ2-5; CDR3 DNA: TGTGCCAGCAGTTTGGTTCTAGAAGAGACCCAGTACTTC; CDR3 protein: CASSLVLEETQYF
V gene: TRBV7-8; clone size: many; D gene: .; J gene: TRBJ2-3; CDR3 DNA: TGTGCCAGCAGCTTAGCAGCTTTCCCGGGTAGCACAGATACGCAGTATTTT; CDR3 protein: CASSLAAFPGSTDTQYF
V gene: TRBV27; clone size: .; D gene: .; J gene: TRBJ2-7; CDR3 DNA: TGTGCCAGCAGTTTAGAGGGGGGGCTGATATACGAGCAGTACTTC; CDR3 protein: CASSLEGGLIYEQYF
V gene: TRBV7-6; clone size: .; D gene: .; J gene: TRBJ2-3; CDR3 DNA: TGTGCCAGCAGCTTATGGGAGAACTCCCGCACAGATACGCAGTATTTT; CDR3 protein: CASSLWENSRTDTQYF
V gene: TRBV6-5; clone size: once; D gene: TRBD2; J gene: TRBJ2-4; CDR3 DNA: TGTGCCAGCAGTTACTTAGGACTAGCGGGGGACATTCAGTACTTC; CDR3 protein: CASSYLGLAGDIQYF
V gene: TRBV4-3; clone size: many; D gene: .; J gene: TRBJ2-3; CDR3 DNA: TGCGCCAGCAGCCAAGATCTCCGACCGGATACGCAGTATTTT; CDR3 protein: CASSQDLRPDTQYF
V gene: TRBV7-7; clone size: few; D gene: .; J gene: TRBJ2-5; CDR3 DNA: TGTGCTAGCAGCTTTCACCAGGGGGGCCAAGAGACCCAGTACTTC; CDR3 protein: CASSFHQGGQETQYF